One T cell receptor (beta chain) is described in this entry. There is no known antigen for this receptor. Within one base of it there is no much larger clone, and no base qualities were kept. Libraries were prepared through the immunoSEQ multiplex PCR assay. T-cell receptor beta chain repertoire sequencing was carried out together with a 770-gene immune expression panel. Not all clones reach the TCRdb copy of this immuneACCESS table, which keeps in-frame sequences only. Checked studies attribute under half of the gap to unresolved V genes and leave the rest unexplained. The sample contains approximately 3,500 clones, roughly nine tenths of them found a single time. The ten most abundant clones make up around 3% of the sample. CDR1 and CDR2 were assigned from the germline V gene as LGHNA and YNFKEQ. The CDR3 numbers 15 residues from cysteine through phenylalanine. Kept here is only the CDR3 DNA, which spans 45 bases and is read in frame from base 1. Relative to germline, V is 0 bases shorter and J is 5 bases shorter, with 11 bases between their ends.

The record originates from a study of brain metastases from non-small cell lung cancer (dated by TCRdb to the late 2010s). About the investigation overall: The study profiled the immune microenvironment of paired resected primary tumors and brain metastases taken from patients with non-small-cell lung cancer. The paper as a whole reports these results and caveats: T-cell clones appeared expanded in approximately 61% of brain metastases relative to the matched primary tumors. T-cell infiltration was lower in brain metastases than in primary tumors (P < 0.001). Paired brain metastases and primary tumors largely shared TCR repertoires, although T-cell densities in the metastases were sparse.

The cohort was made up of some 42 patients with surgically resected non-small-cell lung cancer, each of whom had both a primary tumor specimen and a brain metastasis specimen. The tumor specimens consisted of archival formalin-fixed, paraffin-embedded tissues. Sequencing used primary lung tumor tissue. Explained via the paper, the cell subset or site label denotes: primary lung tumor paired with brain metastasis. This clonotype was sampled from a donor at least 40 years old with non-small cell lung cancer. The V and J genes are TRBV4-2 and TRBJ1-5; TRBD1 is a possible D gene, resting on 5 matching bases. The CDR3 sequence is CASSQDRDPYQPQHF. The bases read TGTGCCAGCAGCCAAGATAGGGACCCTTATCAGCCCCAGCATTTT.